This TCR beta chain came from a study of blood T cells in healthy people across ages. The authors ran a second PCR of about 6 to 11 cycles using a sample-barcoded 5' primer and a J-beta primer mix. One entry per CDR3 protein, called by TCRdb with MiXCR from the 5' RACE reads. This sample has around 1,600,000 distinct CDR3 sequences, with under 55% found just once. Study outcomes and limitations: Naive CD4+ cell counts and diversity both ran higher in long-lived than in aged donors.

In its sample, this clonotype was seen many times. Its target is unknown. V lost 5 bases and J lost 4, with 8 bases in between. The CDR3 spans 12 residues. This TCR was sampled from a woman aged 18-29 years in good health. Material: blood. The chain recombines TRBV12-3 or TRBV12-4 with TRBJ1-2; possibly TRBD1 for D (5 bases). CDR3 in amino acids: CASSPGPYGYTF. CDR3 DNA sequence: TGTGCCAGCAGTCCAGGGCCCTATGGCTACACCTTC.